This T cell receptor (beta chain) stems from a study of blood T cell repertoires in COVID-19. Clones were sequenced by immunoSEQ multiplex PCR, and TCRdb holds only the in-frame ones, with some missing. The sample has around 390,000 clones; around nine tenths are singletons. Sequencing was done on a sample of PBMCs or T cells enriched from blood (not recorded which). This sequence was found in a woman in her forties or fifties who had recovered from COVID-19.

This chain's CDR3 is CASSRQSADGELFF. The CDR3 nucleotides read TGTGCCAGCAGCCGGCAGTCAGCGGACGGGGAGCTGTTTTTT. The genes are TRBV3-1 (or the pseudogene TRBV3-2) and TRBJ2-2; maybe TRBD2 (5 bases). Trimming shortened V by 4 bases and J by 7 bases, and 13 bases separated the two germline ends. Germline-derived CDR1 and CDR2 are LGHDT and YNNKEL (reference sequence). The CDR3 consists of 14 residues.